These 8 T cell receptor beta chains originate from one sample sequenced in a study of human T cells and chemical hapten exposure. TCRdb recomputed calls from the RACE reads with MiXCR, one row per CDR3 protein. The sample carries about 360,000 distinct CDR3 sequences, 6% to 8.5% recorded once. Time point specified: patch test 1, 2 weeks after DPC sensitization. This sample's treatment: therapeutic diphenylcyclopropenone sensitization with weekly scalp DPC. The specimen comprised whole blood, sampled in connection with sensitization to the hapten diphenylcyclopropenone (DPC). Receptor source: a woman younger than 35 with alopecia areata. Some clones in this sample may be carry-over from other donors' samples.

This clonotype has just a few counts. The gene calls are TRBV18 and TRBJ2-3, with TRBD1 matching over 7 bases. The CDR3 length is 17 residues. The ends lost 3 bases at V and 1 base at J; junction bases unmatched: 10. CDR1 is KGHSH and CDR2 is LQKENI in the germline V gene. DNA of the CDR3: TGTGCCAGCTCACCTTTACTCGGCGGACAGGGCACAGATACGCAGTATTTT. Translation gives CASSPLLGGQGTDTQYF.

The sample holds many counts of this clonotype. V and J are TRBV6-6 and TRBJ2-5; D unclear. This CDR3 has 16 amino acids. Trimming removed 5 bases at V and 0 bases at J, with 16 bases between. CDR1 MNHNY and CDR2 SVGAGI come from the germline V gene (reference sequence). The CDR3 nucleotides are TGTGCCAGCAGTACCTACTCGAGCGCGTACCAAGAGACCCAGTACTTC. Protein product: CASSTYSSAYQETQYF.

This clonotype was counted a few times. This rearrangement joins TRBV10-3 to TRBJ1-4; D is possibly TRBD1 (6 bases). The germline CDR1 and CDR2 sequences are ENHRY and SYGVKD. Trimming removed 6 bases at V and 4 bases at J, with 12 bases between. The CDR3 spans 14 residues. The CDR3 DNA reads as TGTGCCATCAGCCCCGGACAGAATAATGAAAAACTGTTTTTT. Encoded protein: CAISPGQNNEKLFF.

The rearrangement links TRBV5-8 to TRBJ1-1; the D is unclear. This CDR3 region has 15 residues. Trimming stripped 0 bases from V and 1 base from J, with 10 bases between. Germline CDR1 reads SGHTS; CDR2 reads YDEGEE. In DNA, the CDR3 is TGTGCCAGCAGCTTGGTCGGCAGCGCGAACACTGAAGCTTTCTTT. This translates into CASSLVGSANTEAFF.

This clonotype was seen many times. CDR3 loop: CASRTGTSPYEQYF. The CDR3, as DNA: TGTGCCAGCAGAACCGGGACTAGCCCCTACGAGCAGTACTTC. V gene TRBV6-2 or TRBV6-3 combines with J gene TRBJ2-7; 9 bases align to TRBD2. Germline CDR1 is MNHEY and CDR2 is SVGEGT. The CDR3 is 14 residues long. The J segment lost 2 bases and the V segment lost 6 bases, leaving 5 bases of the junction unmatched.

This clonotype was observed at least ten times. The rearrangement uses TRBV12-3 or TRBV12-4 and TRBJ2-7; D not certain. The CDR3 runs 14 residues. With 3 bases removed from V and 3 bases from J, the gap between germline ends came to 12 bases. The CDR3 region has the DNA TGTGCCAGCAGTTTTTGGGTGTCCGGCTACGAGCAGTACTTC. Translated, it gives CASSFWVSGYEQYF.

The chain combines TRBV7-9 with TRBJ1-1; D remains ambiguous. The germline CDR1 and CDR2 sequences are SEHNR and FQNEAQ (reference sequence). Trimming removed 2 bases from V and 6 bases from J, with 16 bases in between. The CDR3 is 15 amino acids. The CDR3 region is CASSLSFSGDAEAFF. The CDR3 DNA reads as TGTGCCAGCAGCTTAAGTTTTTCGGGCGATGCTGAAGCTTTCTTT.

The CDR3 region is CASSPKTEFSYEQYF. DNA of the CDR3: TGTGCCAGCAGTCCGAAGACGGAATTCTCCTACGAGCAGTACTTC. This chain connects TRBV27 to TRBJ2-7, with D uncertain. CDR3 length: 15 amino acids. Germline V gives CDR1 MNHEY, CDR2 SMNVEV (reference sequence). The germline V and J ends were trimmed by 5 bases and 0 bases, with 14 bases remaining between them.